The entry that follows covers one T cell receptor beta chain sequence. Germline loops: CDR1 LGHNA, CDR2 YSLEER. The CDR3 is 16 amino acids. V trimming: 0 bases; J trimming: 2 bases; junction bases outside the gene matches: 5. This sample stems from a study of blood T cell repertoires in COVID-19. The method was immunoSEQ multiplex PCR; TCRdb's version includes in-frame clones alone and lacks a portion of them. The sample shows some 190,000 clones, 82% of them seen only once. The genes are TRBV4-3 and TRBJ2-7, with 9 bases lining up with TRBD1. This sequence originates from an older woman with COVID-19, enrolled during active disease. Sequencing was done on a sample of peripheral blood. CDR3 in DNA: TGCGCCAGCAGCCAAGATCACGGGACAGGGACCTACGAGCAGTACTTC. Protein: CASSQDHGTGTYEQYF.